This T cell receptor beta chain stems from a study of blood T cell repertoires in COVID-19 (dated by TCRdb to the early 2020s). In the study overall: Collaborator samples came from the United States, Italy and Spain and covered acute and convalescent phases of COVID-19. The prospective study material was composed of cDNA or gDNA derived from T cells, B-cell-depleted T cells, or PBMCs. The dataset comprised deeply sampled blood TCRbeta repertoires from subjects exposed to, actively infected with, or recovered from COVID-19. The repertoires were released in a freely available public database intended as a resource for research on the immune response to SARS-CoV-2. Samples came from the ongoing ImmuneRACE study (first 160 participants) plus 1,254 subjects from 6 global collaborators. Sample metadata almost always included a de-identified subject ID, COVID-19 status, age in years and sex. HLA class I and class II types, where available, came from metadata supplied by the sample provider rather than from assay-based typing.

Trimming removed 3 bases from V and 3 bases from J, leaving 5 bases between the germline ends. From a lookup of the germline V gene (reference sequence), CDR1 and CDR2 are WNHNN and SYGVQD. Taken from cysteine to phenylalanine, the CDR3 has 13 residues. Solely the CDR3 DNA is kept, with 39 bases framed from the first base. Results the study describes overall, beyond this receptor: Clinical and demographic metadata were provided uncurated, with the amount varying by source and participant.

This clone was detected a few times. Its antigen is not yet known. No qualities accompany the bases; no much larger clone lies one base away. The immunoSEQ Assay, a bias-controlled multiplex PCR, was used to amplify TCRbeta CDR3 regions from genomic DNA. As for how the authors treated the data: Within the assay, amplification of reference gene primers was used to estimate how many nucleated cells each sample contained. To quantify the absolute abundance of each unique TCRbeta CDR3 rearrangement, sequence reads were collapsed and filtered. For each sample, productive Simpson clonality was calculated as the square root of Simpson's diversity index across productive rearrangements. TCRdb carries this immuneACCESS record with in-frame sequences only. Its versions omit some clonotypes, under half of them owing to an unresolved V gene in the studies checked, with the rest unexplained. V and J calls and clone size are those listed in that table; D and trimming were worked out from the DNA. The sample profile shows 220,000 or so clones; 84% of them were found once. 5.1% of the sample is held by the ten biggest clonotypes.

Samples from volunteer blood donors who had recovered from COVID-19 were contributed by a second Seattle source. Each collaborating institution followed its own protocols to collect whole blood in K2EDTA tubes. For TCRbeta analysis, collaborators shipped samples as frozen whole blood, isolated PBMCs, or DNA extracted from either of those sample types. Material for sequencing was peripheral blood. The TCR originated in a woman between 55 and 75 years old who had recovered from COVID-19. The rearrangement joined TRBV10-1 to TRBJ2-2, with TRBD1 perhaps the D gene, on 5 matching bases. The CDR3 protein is CASSDRDTGELFF. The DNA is TGCGCCAGCAGTGACAGGGACACCGGGGAGCTGTTTTTT.